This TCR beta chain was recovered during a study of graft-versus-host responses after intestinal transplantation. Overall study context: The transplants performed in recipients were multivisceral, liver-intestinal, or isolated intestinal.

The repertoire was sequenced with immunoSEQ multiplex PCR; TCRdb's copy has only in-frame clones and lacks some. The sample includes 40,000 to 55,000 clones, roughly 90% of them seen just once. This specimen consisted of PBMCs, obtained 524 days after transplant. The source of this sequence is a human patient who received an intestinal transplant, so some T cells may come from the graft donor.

Here the CDR3 DNA reads TGTGCCAGCAGCGACGGGGGGACAGGGGCAAATCAGCCCCAGCATTTT. This codes for CASSDGGTGANQPQHF. The chain has TRBV7-8 and TRBJ1-5; 10 bases are a match to TRBD1. V shed 5 bases and J 4 bases; nucleotides not matched to a gene: 8. The CDR3 contains 16 residues. Germline assignment: CDR1 SGHVS and CDR2 FQNEAQ. The full variable domain, its missing parts supplied by reference TRBV7-8 and TRBJ1-5, is GAGVSQSPRYKVAKRGQDVALRCDPISGHVSLFWYQQALGQGPEFLTYFQNEAQLDKSGLPSDRFFAERPEGSVSTLKIQRTQQEDSAVYLCASSDGGTGANQPQHFGDGTRLSIL.